The 17 T cell receptor beta chains below come from one sample, sequenced in a study of T-cell reconstitution after alpha-beta-depleted transplantation in children. Unique molecular identifiers were incorporated into the prepared TCRbeta library. A single record per CDR3 protein comes from TCRdb applying MiXCR to the PCR reads. The repertoire consists of about 600,000 distinct CDR3 sequences, with approximately 12% occurring once and the leading ten covering 2.2%. This specimen consisted of PBMCs, mostly from graft donor cells, obtained 360 days after TCRalphabeta/CD19-depleted stem cell transplant. The receptors come from a male patient aged 10 to 17 who had a stem cell transplant for acute myeloid leukemia, so the T cells may come from the graft donor.

This clonotype was observed a few times. This chain uses TRBV5-1 with TRBJ2-1; 16 bases are shared with TRBD2. With 4 bases clipped from V and 0 bases from J, the junction kept 16 bases outside the gene matches. The CDR3 loop spans 22 amino acids. Germline V gene lookup returns CDR1 SGHRS and CDR2 YFSETQ. Here the CDR3 reads CASSIVPGLAGGRWSSYNEQFF. The CDR3 nucleotides are TGCGCCAGCAGCATCGTCCCGGGACTAGCGGGAGGGAGATGGAGCTCCTACAATGAGCAGTTCTTC.

V usage is TRBV6-5 and J usage is TRBJ2-5; tentative D call: TRBD1 (6 bases). CDR1 is MNHEY, CDR2 SVGAGI, per germline. Trimming left V 2 bases short and J 0 bases short, with 16 bases between. CDR3 length: 17 amino acids. The CDR3 here is CASSYKLSRGYQETQYF. The CDR3 bases are TGTGCCAGCAGTTACAAGCTTTCCAGGGGTTACCAAGAGACCCAGTACTTC.

This clonotype was detected only a few times. This sequence joins TRBV6-2 or TRBV6-3 and TRBJ1-6; 8 bases line up with TRBD1. Germline V CDR1 and CDR2: MNHEY, SVGEGT. The CDR3 is made up of 17 amino acids. V lost 6 bases and J lost 6; bases outside the gene matches: 13. As DNA, the CDR3 is TGTGCCAGCAGCGTTTCCAGGGGGCCCAACAGTAATTCACCCCTCCACTTT. This codes for CASSVSRGPNSNSPLHF.

The table lists this clonotype with a few counts. This sequence joins TRBV10-3 and TRBJ2-5; D unclear. This CDR3 region has 12 residues. Germline V gene sequence: CDR1 ENHRY, CDR2 SYGVKD. The V end lost 4 bases, the J end lost 3 bases, and 6 bases lay between the germline ends. The CDR3 region is CAISANEETQYF. The DNA for the CDR3 is TGTGCCATCAGTGCTAACGAAGAGACCCAGTACTTC.

The chain combines TRBV19 with TRBJ2-1; no clear D. The germline V gene encodes CDR1 LNHDA and CDR2 SQIVND (reference sequence). This CDR3 spans 16 amino acids. Trimming removed 5 bases from V and 6 bases from J, with 20 bases in between. The CDR3: CASSPPEESPANEQFF. The CDR3 DNA reads as TGTGCCAGTAGTCCCCCTGAGGAATCACCAGCCAATGAGCAGTTCTTC.

The chain recombines TRBV28 with TRBJ2-6, with D possibly matching TRBD1 (6 bases). Germline V gene data show CDR1 as MDHEN and CDR2 as SYDVKM. V lost 4 bases and J lost 3, with 13 bases in between. The CDR3 spans 16 residues. CDR3 in DNA: TGTGCCAGCAGTTCCCACAGGGCTCTTGGGGCCAACGTCCTGACTTTC. Translating it yields CASSSHRALGANVLTF.

At least ten counts were recorded for this clonotype. The CDR3 DNA reads TGCAGTGCTAGAGAGACGGGGGCTCCCGAAGCTTTCTTT. Translating it yields CSARETGAPEAFF. The V and J genes are TRBV20-1 and TRBJ1-1, with D possibly TRBD1 on 6 matching bases. The V end lost 0 bases, the J end lost 8 bases, and 13 bases lay between the germline ends. Germline V CDR1 and CDR2: DFQATT, SNEGSKA (reference sequence). The CDR3 spans 13 residues.

The chain links TRBV23-1 to TRBJ1-2; D remains ambiguous. TRBV23-1 is recorded as an ORF, its role being uncertain. The V end was cut by 0 bases, the J end by 4 bases, with 9 bases between. The CDR3 runs to 14 residues. As DNA, the CDR3 is TGCGCCAGCAGTCAATCAGGGCGGTTCTATGGCTACACCTTC. This encodes CASSQSGRFYGYTF.

In this sample, this clonotype turned up a few times. This sequence joins TRBV29-1 and TRBJ2-1, with 10 bases matching TRBD1. The CDR3 sequence is 20 residues long. Trimming cost V 7 bases and J 4 bases; bases outside gene matches: 25. Germline V CDR1 and CDR2: SQVTM, ANQGSEA. CDR3 protein: CSAVEASGQGPLVLYNEQFF. The CDR3 DNA reads as TGCAGCGCTGTCGAGGCATCGGGACAGGGGCCCCTTGTCCTTTACAATGAGCAGTTCTTC.

The table lists this clonotype with a few counts. The gene calls are TRBV10-3 and TRBJ2-3, with 9 bases lining up with TRBD2. The V segment lost 2 bases and the J segment 0 bases; nucleotides outside the gene matches: 12. Germline lookup yields CDR1 ENHRY and CDR2 SYGVKD. The CDR3 runs 19 residues. CDR3 DNA: TGTGCCATCAGTGAGATGTCTAGCGGGATCGCATCTAGCACAGATACGCAGTATTTT. It codes for CAISEMSSGIASSTDTQYF.

CDR3 region: CSVLAVIFNEQFF. DNA for the CDR3: TGCAGCGTCCTAGCTGTAATTTTTAATGAGCAGTTCTTC. This chain uses TRBV29-1 with TRBJ2-1; TRBD2 is a possible D gene (5 bases). Looked up from germline, CDR1 is SQVTM and CDR2 is ANQGSEA. Between the trimmed V and J ends, which lost 6 bases and 7 bases, there was a span of 16 bases. The CDR3 is made up of 13 amino acids.

This clonotype has more than one count but fewer than ten. The chain combines TRBV10-3 with TRBJ2-1; D may be TRBD2 (5 bases). CDR1 and CDR2 from the germline V gene are ENHRY and SYGVKD. This CDR3 region has 16 residues. Trimming cost V 0 bases and J 0 bases, with 9 bases left between them. The CDR3 nucleotides are TGTGCCATCAGTGAGTCTGCGGGCAGCTCCTACAATGAGCAGTTCTTC. Translating gives CAISESAGSSYNEQFF.

This clonotype has only a few counts. The CDR3 loop reads CASSRRANTEAFF. DNA of the CDR3: TGTGCCAGCAGCAGACGTGCTAACACTGAAGCTTTCTTT. The V call is TRBV6-2 or TRBV6-3, the J call TRBJ1-1; the D is unclear. CDR3 length: 13 residues. V lost 6 bases to trimming and J lost 2 bases, with 10 bases between them. Germline CDR1 MNHEY, CDR2 SVGEGT.

For the CDR3, the DNA is TGTGCCAGCAGCCCATTCGAAGATCGGGGGGAAAAACTGTTTTTT. It yields the protein CASSPFEDRGEKLFF. This rearrangement joins TRBV14 to TRBJ1-4, with TRBD1 as a possible D gene (5 bases). This CDR3 is 15 amino acids long. Germline V gene lookup returns CDR1 SGHDN and CDR2 FVKESK. V lost 4 bases and J lost 8, with 17 bases in between.

The rearrangement uses TRBV7-3 and TRBJ2-1; 13 nucleotides agree with TRBD2. The V gene's germline CDR1 is SGHTA and CDR2 FQGTGA. The CDR3 spans 16 residues. J lost 5 bases, V lost 5 bases, and 6 bases had no gene match. CDR3 protein: CASSTGLAGPHNEQFF. The CDR3 DNA reads TGTGCCAGCAGCACGGGACTAGCGGGGCCACACAATGAGCAGTTCTTC.

This clonotype appeared a few times. This chain uses TRBV2 with TRBJ2-5, with D maybe TRBD2 (6 bases). Germline loops: CDR1 SNHLY, CDR2 FYNNEI. The germline V and J ends were trimmed by 7 bases and 5 bases, with 14 bases remaining between them. The CDR3 covers 13 residues. CDR3 residues: CASIAAGPETQYF. CDR3 sequence (DNA): TGTGCCAGCATAGCCGCGGGACCTGAGACCCAGTACTTC.

The chain combines TRBV7-9 with TRBJ2-7, with D unclear. Germline V CDR1 and CDR2: SEHNR, FQNEAQ (reference sequence). V dropped 0 bases and J dropped 10 bases, with 10 bases sitting between them. This CDR3 comprises 12 residues. CDR3 sequence reads: CASSLAPDHQYF. The CDR3 DNA reads TGTGCCAGCAGCTTAGCGCCGGACCATCAGTACTTC.